Below are 21 T cell receptor beta chains sequenced from a single sample in a study of OX40 agonist ivuxolimab in advanced cancers. Produced via immunoSEQ multiplex PCR; TCRdb's table is partial and in-frame only. The profile covers 65,000 to 90,000 clones, with approximately 90% appearing a single time and approximately 8% taken by the ten largest. The sequences come from CD4+ or CD8+ T cells sorted from blood, collected in a trial of the OX40 agonist ivuxolimab. The receptors were sampled from an adult with an advanced solid tumor such as melanoma, head and neck, liver or kidney cancer.

J is TRBJ2-5 and V is TRBV4-1, with TRBD1 matching over 8 bases. The J call may be in error: the DNA end matches TRBJ2-7 better. The CDR3 sequence is 15 residues long. Germline V gene sequence: CDR1 MGHRA, CDR2 YSYEKL. CDR3 bases: TGCGCCAGCAGCCAACCGGGGACAGGAGACTACGAGCAGTACTTC. Translation: CASSQPGTGDYEQYF.

This clone showed up just once. The V and J genes are TRBV13 and TRBJ1-2; D unclear. Per germline, CDR1 PRHDT and CDR2 FYEKMQ (reference sequence). CDR3 length: 17 amino acids. V was pared by 4 bases and J by 6 bases, with 24 bases between. CDR3 sequence reads: CASSSALQPIKEDGYTF. As DNA, the CDR3 is TGTGCCAGCAGCTCCGCCCTCCAGCCGATCAAGGAGGATGGCTACACCTTC.

In its sample, this clone was seen once. The V gene is TRBV9, the J gene TRBJ2-7; 7 nucleotides agree with TRBD1. V shed 3 bases and J 2 bases; nucleotides not matched to a gene: 8. The CDR3 loop spans 15 amino acids. The germline V gene has CDR1 SGDLS and CDR2 YYNGEE. This CDR3 is CASSALPGQPYEQYF. The DNA of the CDR3 is TGTGCCAGCAGCGCTCTTCCGGGACAGCCCTACGAGCAGTACTTC.

This clone has only a few counts. This chain uses TRBV4-2 with TRBJ1-2, with a possible D match to TRBD1 (6 bases). The CDR3 covers 15 residues. V was pared by 1 base and J by 8 bases, with 17 bases between. Germline V CDR1 and CDR2: LGHNA, YNFKEQ. The CDR3 loop reads CASSQAGGQAGGYTF. The CDR3 coding sequence is TGTGCCAGCAGCCAAGCTGGGGGGCAAGCGGGCGGCTACACCTTC.

The V gene is TRBV9, the J gene TRBJ1-1; the D gene is possibly TRBD1 (6 bases). V lost 3 bases and J 6 bases, leaving 9 bases between the germline ends. Germline-derived CDR1 and CDR2 are SGDLS and YYNGEE. The CDR3 contains 12 residues. CDR3 in DNA: TGTGCCAGCAGCGAGGGGGGATCTGAAGCTTTCTTT. The encoded protein is CASSEGGSEAFF.

The chain has TRBV27 and TRBJ2-7; D is uncertain. The ends were cut back, 0 bases at V and 5 bases at J, with 8 bases in the middle. CDR3 length equals 13 residues. CDR1 MNHEY and CDR2 SMNVEV come from the germline V gene (reference sequence). The DNA for the CDR3 is TGTGCCAGCAGTTTATCGAAGGGAAACGAGCAGTACTTC. As protein: CASSLSKGNEQYF.

The chain is built from TRBV21-1 and TRBJ1-3. TRBV21-1 is assigned pseudogene status. This CDR3 has 18 amino acids. The CDR3 nucleotides are TGTGCCAGCAGCAAAGCAGGGAGGGCCGGAGGGGCTGGAAACACCATATATTTT. Translation gives CASSKAGRAGGAGNTIYF.

The J gene is TRBJ2-5, the V gene TRBV7-2; D gene uncertain. Trimming shortened V by 3 bases and J by 2 bases, and 13 bases separated the two germline ends. CDR3 length: 15 amino acids. Germline CDR1 SGHTA, CDR2 FQGNSA. CDR3 sequence (DNA): TGTGCCAGCAGCTTGGAACTCCCTGCTCAAGAGACCCAGTACTTC. Translating it yields CASSLELPAQETQYF.

V is TRBV2 and J is TRBJ1-4, with D uncertain. V was clipped by 5 bases and J by 5 bases, with 0 bases between them. CDR1 SNHLY and CDR2 FYNNEI come from the germline V gene. The length of the CDR3 is 10 residues. CDR3 region: CASSNEKLFF. CDR3 sequence (DNA): TGTGCCAGCAGTAATGAAAAACTGTTTTTT.

This clone occurred once. The CDR3 region is CASSLTGTLGYNEQFF. The CDR3 bases are TGTGCCAGCAGCCTAACCGGGACTTTGGGCTACAATGAGCAGTTCTTC. The chain recombines TRBV14 with TRBJ2-1; perhaps TRBD2 as D (6 bases). The CDR3 length is 16 residues. The V end lost 4 bases, the J end lost 3 bases, and 16 bases lay between the germline ends. Germline CDR1 and CDR2: SGHDN and FVKESK.

This clone was counted between two and nine times. This chain joins TRBV4-3 and TRBJ2-6; possibly TRBD1 for D (5 bases). Germline V gene data show CDR1 as LGHNA and CDR2 as YSLEER. V dropped 0 bases and J dropped 0 bases, with 6 bases sitting between them. CDR3 length: 16 amino acids. CDR3 in amino acids: CASSQEQGSGANVLTF. CDR3 DNA: TGCGCCAGCAGCCAAGAGCAGGGCTCTGGGGCCAACGTCCTGACTTTC.

The chain employs TRBV29-1 and TRBJ1-2; the D is unclear. The V and J ends lost 4 bases and 8 bases respectively, with 14 bases between them. The CDR3 runs 12 residues. Germline CDR1 SQVTM, CDR2 ANQGSEA. CDR3 in DNA: TGCAGCGTTGGGGAACATACGGGCGGCTACACCTTC. Its protein product is CSVGEHTGGYTF. The full variable domain, its missing parts supplied by reference TRBV29-1 and TRBJ1-2, is SAVISQKPSRDICQRGTSLTIQCQVDSQVTMMFWYRQQPGQSLTLIATANQGSEATYESGFVIDKFPISRPNLTFSTLTVSNMSPEDSSIYLCSVGEHTGGYTFGSGTRLTVV.

The genes are TRBV10-3 and TRBJ1-6, with no clear D. CDR3 length: 20 residues. The ends were cut back, 0 bases at V and 0 bases at J, with 18 bases in the middle. CDR1 and CDR2 from the germline V gene are ENHRY and SYGVKD. The CDR3 nucleotides are TGTGCCATCAGTGAGTCGAGAAAAGGAGAGACCTTCTCCTATAATTCACCCCTCCACTTT. It specifies CAISESRKGETFSYNSPLHF.

The V and J genes are TRBV29-1 and TRBJ2-2; maybe TRBD2 (7 bases). With 2 bases removed from V and 5 bases from J, the gap between germline ends came to 12 bases. The CDR3 is 14 residues long. The germline CDR1 and CDR2 sequences are SQVTM and ANQGSEA. The CDR3 reads CSVERGAETGELFF. In DNA, the CDR3 is TGCAGCGTTGAACGGGGGGCGGAAACCGGGGAGCTGTTTTTT.

This clone was seen only once. CDR3 nucleotides: TGTGCCAGCAGCGGACAGGGTAGCTCCTACGAGCAGTACTTC. Translating it yields CASSGQGSSYEQYF. The rearrangement joins TRBV6-5 to TRBJ2-7; 8 bases line up with TRBD1. Trimming cost V 6 bases and J 0 bases; bases outside gene matches: 4. Germline V gene lookup returns CDR1 MNHEY and CDR2 SVGAGI. CDR3 size: 14 residues.

V gene TRBV2 combines with J gene TRBJ1-1; D is uncertain. Germline assignment: CDR1 SNHLY and CDR2 FYNNEI. This CDR3 has 13 amino acids. Trimming took off 9 bases at V and 1 base at J, with 12 bases between the two ends. The CDR3 protein is CAREEGENTEAFF. The CDR3 nucleotides read TGTGCCAGAGAGGAGGGTGAGAACACTGAAGCTTTCTTT.

The chain links TRBV5-4 to TRBJ1-2; D might be TRBD1 (5 bases). Per germline, CDR1 SGHNT and CDR2 YYREEE (reference sequence). Deletions cut 0 bases from V and 6 bases from J, with 12 bases between. The CDR3 is 14 residues long. The CDR3 DNA sequence: TGTGCCAGCAGCTTGGAGGCCAGGGTGGATGGCTACACCTTC. Its protein product is CASSLEARVDGYTF.

This sequence joins TRBV5-8 and TRBJ2-7; 7 bases are a match to TRBD1. V lost 4 bases, J lost 5 bases, and 15 bases stayed unmatched. The CDR3 runs to 16 residues. Germline CDR1 reads SGHTS; CDR2 reads YDEGEE. The CDR3, as DNA: TGTGCCAGCAGCGTGCCCCAGGGGGTTTTGTACCACGAGCAGTACTTC. This gives the protein CASSVPQGVLYHEQYF.

The chain combines TRBV6-6 with TRBJ2-3; TRBD2 aligns across 8 bases. V trimming: 6 bases; J trimming: 5 bases; junction bases outside the gene matches: 10. The CDR3 covers 15 residues. Germline lookup yields CDR1 MNHNY and CDR2 SVGAGI (reference sequence). The CDR3 nucleotides are TGTGCCAGCAGCCCCCAGACGGGGGGGATAGATACGCAGTATTTT. Protein sequence: CASSPQTGGIDTQYF.

In its sample, this clone was seen once. V gene TRBV2 combines with J gene TRBJ1-2; TRBD1 matches 7 bases. V dropped 5 bases and J dropped 2; count of bases not matched to a gene: 11. The CDR3 sequence is 16 residues long. Germline V gives CDR1 SNHLY, CDR2 FYNNEI. The CDR3 DNA follows: TGTGCCAGCAGTAGACCGGGACAGATAGAAAACTATGGCTACACCTTC. It is translated as CASSRPGQIENYGYTF. Combining the CDR3 with reference TRBV2 and TRBJ1-2 gives the whole variable domain EPEVTQTPSHQVTQMGQEVILRCVPISNHLYFYWYRQILGQKVEFLVSFYNNEISEKSEIFDDQFSVERPDGSNFTLKIRSTKLEDSAMYFCASSRPGQIENYGYTFGSGTRLTVV.

The CDR3 region is CASSLGHPNTEAFF. For the CDR3, the DNA is TGCGCCAGCAGCTTAGGACATCCGAACACTGAAGCTTTCTTT. The chain employs TRBV5-1 and TRBJ1-1; perhaps TRBD1 as D (5 bases). The V end was cut by 2 bases, the J end by 1 base, with 9 bases between. The CDR3 is 14 residues long. Germline CDR1 is SGHRS and CDR2 is YFSETQ.